Sequencing of this T cell receptor (beta chain) was carried out in a study of T cells in women clearing cervical HPV infection listed by TCRdb under 2018. Background on the whole study: Cases were 25 women with histologically confirmed HPV16-related CIN3 or worse, including a couple of invasive cancers. The approximately 25 controls were women who cleared a single incident HPV16 infection within 12 months without developing precancer or cancer. Case blood was taken at the visit when the lesion was first identified, whereas control blood was taken when infection was no longer detected. For cases, a median interval of about 140 days, with an interquartile range of about 90 to 210 days, was observed between lesion detection and blood sampling. Since HLA typing was available for only a few women, HLA type could not be ruled out as a confounder. Nested within Costa Rica's Guanacaste HPV Natural History Study, an exploratory proof-of-principle case-control study compared TCR repertoires across cervical HPV16 outcomes. Cases were matched to controls by age within five years and by the year the sample was collected. Median age was about 32 years in cases versus roughly 37 in controls, and baseline characteristics did not differ significantly. In the parent cohort, roughly 10,000 women aged 18 or older were enrolled in Guanacaste, Costa Rica, during about 1993 to 1994 and were followed for less than 8 years. Five blinded duplicates per group were added as quality controls, so that roughly 60 samples were obtained: roughly 50 participants and 10 replicates.

About this clone itself: Its antigen remains unidentified. With the read ending 3 residues before the CDR3 end, the germline J gene is used to fill in that end.

Every participant had a single incident cervical HPV16 infection, and women with prevalent HPV16 infections were excluded. Cervical HPV DNA was detected by MY09/MY11 PCR and genotyped by dot-blot hybridization. Fifteen mL of heparinized blood was centrifuged, after which the buffy coat was aliquoted, frozen at -30 degrees C, and then stored at -80 degrees C. Genomic DNA was extracted from buffy coat specimens using QIAGEN kits. Broader findings and caveats from the paper: The cross-sectional design could not show whether the associations came before the infection or were a result of it, and neither effector/memory subsets nor HPV-specific T cells were isolated. Because T-cell numbers per sample were unknown, differences in richness could reflect varying T-cell content rather than repertoire biology. Random forest classifiers combining richness and V gene abundances distinguished cases from controls with an estimated AUC of about 0.8. Cases had lower TRBV6-7 relative abundance than controls (approximately 0.11% versus 0.16%; Bonferroni P = 0.0008). Significantly higher TCR repertoire richness was observed in CIN3+ cases than in controls across sequencing depths, whereas no difference in evenness was found.

The junction carries 12 bases between V and J, which are trimmed by 3 bases and 4 bases respectively. The CDR3 holds 14 amino acids from the cysteine to the phenylalanine. The DNA shown is the part of the CDR3 that was read: 33 bases, in frame from base 1. CDR1 and CDR2 were assigned from the germline V gene as SGHAT and FQNNGV. TCR beta CDR3 regions were amplified by multiplex PCR from an average of approximately 1.3 ug genomic DNA per sample using the immunoSEQ assay. The assay corrected primer bias using a complete synthetic TCR repertoire to establish an amplification baseline. The amplicons were sequenced using the Illumina platform. In the source study's methods: Sequences were error-corrected by clustering with frequency ratios and a modified nearest-neighbor algorithm and were then analyzed in the immunoSEQ Analyzer with IMGT gene definitions. At each rarefaction depth, TCR richness and evenness were averaged across 20 rarefaction repeats, and samples with fewer sequences than that depth were excluded. V, D and J gene relative abundances were compared between groups with Wilcoxon rank sum tests, applying FDR correction. An intraclass correlation of about 96% for TCR richness and an average of about 73% across 66 gene segments were obtained from the blinded duplicates. TCRdb carries this immuneACCESS record with in-frame sequences only. Its versions omit some clonotypes, under half of them owing to an unresolved V gene in the studies checked, with the rest unexplained. Clonal size and the V and J genes are those of that table, whereas D and trimming came from the DNA. This sample's clone table shows about 46,000 clones. The top ten constitute 35% to 45% of the sample.

The origin of this receptor is a woman between 18 and 75 years old with a cervical HPV16 infection that either progressed to CIN3+ or cleared (not recorded which). This sequence uses TRBV11-2 and TRBJ1-1; no D gene call is confident. The sample consisted of blood buffy coat. Incomplete CDR3 DNA: TGTGCCAGCAGCTTGACGGCCGGGTCCACTGAA. The encoded protein is CASSLTAGSTE. Given in full, the CDR3 is CASSLTAGSTEAFF.